Below are 32 T cell receptor beta chains sequenced from a single sample in a study of cytomegalovirus exposure and HLA in healthy donors. Primers for the PCR totalled 60 Vbeta and 13 Jbeta. Generated by immunoSEQ multiplex PCR, the TCRdb table keeps only in-frame clones and is missing some. The table shows over 150,000 clones, with roughly two thirds occurring only once. Sample: PBMCs. The receptors stem from a woman aged 25 to 39 in good health and CMV-seronegative.

The sample holds a few counts of this clone. V usage is TRBV29-1 and J usage is TRBJ2-5, with 8 bases identical to TRBD1. Judging by the DNA end, TRBJ2-7 fits better; the J call may be wrong. CDR1 is SQVTM, CDR2 ANQGSEA, per germline. The CDR3 totals 13 residues. In DNA form, the CDR3 reads TGCAGCGCAAGGACAGGGAGCTCCTACGAGCAGTACTTC. Translation gives CSARTGSSYEQYF.

The rearrangement uses TRBV28 and TRBJ2-4, with 14 bases fitting TRBD2. The germline gives CDR1 MDHEN, CDR2 SYDVKM. This CDR3 is 17 amino acids long. V was pared by 4 bases and J by 3 bases, with 5 bases of the junction left unmatched. The CDR3 loop reads CASSSPGLAGVKNIQYF. CDR3 in DNA: TGTGCCAGCAGTTCCCCGGGACTAGCGGGAGTCAAAAACATTCAGTACTTC.

CDR3 coding DNA: TGTGCCAGCAGTGCCCCCAGCGGCGGCAATCAGCCCCAGCATTTT. Its protein product is CASSAPSGGNQPQHF. The chain joins TRBV6-1 to TRBJ1-5; D unresolved. The germline CDR1 and CDR2 sequences are MNHNS and SASEGT. CDR3 length: 15 residues. Trimming shortened V by 4 bases and J by 2 bases, and 12 bases separated the two germline ends.

V usage is TRBV7-6 and J usage is TRBJ1-3, with TRBD1 matching 7 bases. V trimming: 1 base; J trimming: 0 bases; junction bases outside the gene matches: 3. The CDR3 loop spans 16 amino acids. CDR1 is SGHVS, CDR2 FNYEAQ, per germline. Here the CDR3 DNA reads TGTGCCAGCAGCTTAGGGGGGACAGACTCTGGAAACACCATATATTTT. This gives the protein CASSLGGTDSGNTIYF.

The V gene is TRBV27, the J gene TRBJ2-5, with TRBD2 matching 8 bases. This CDR3 has 16 amino acids. From germline, CDR1 is MNHEY and CDR2 SMNVEV (reference sequence). V lost 2 bases, J lost 7 bases, and 12 bases stayed unmatched. CDR3 coding DNA: TGTGCCAGCAGTTTACATGGTAGCGGGGAATGGGTGACCCAGTACTTC. Translated, it gives CASSLHGSGEWVTQYF.

V and J are TRBV7-2 and TRBJ1-5; a weak D match, TRBD1 (5 bases). Germline values: CDR1 SGHTA, CDR2 FQGNSA. With 0 bases removed from V and 9 bases from J, the gap between germline ends came to 15 bases. CDR3 length equals 15 residues. CDR3 sequence reads: CASSLALEGSWPQHF. CDR3 in DNA: TGTGCCAGCAGCTTAGCATTGGAGGGGAGTTGGCCCCAGCATTTT.

Only one count was recorded for this clone. This chain links TRBV5-4 with TRBJ1-4, with a weak D call TRBD1 (5 bases). The CDR3 has 15 amino acids. Germline CDR1 is SGHNT and CDR2 is YYREEE (reference sequence). V gave up 4 bases and J gave up 8 bases, with 18 bases separating them. The CDR3 nucleotides read TGTGCCAGCAGCCTGTGGGATCCTTCAGGGGAAAAACTGTTTTTT. This codes for CASSLWDPSGEKLFF.

The chain joins TRBV30 to TRBJ2-1; unclear D gene. Germline V gene data show CDR1 as GTSNPN and CDR2 as SVGIG (reference sequence). V was cut by 6 bases and J by 12 bases, with 24 bases left in between. This CDR3 region has 14 residues. CDR3: CACMFLTAPRGQFF. The CDR3, as DNA: TGTGCCTGTATGTTCCTGACGGCCCCCCGCGGGCAGTTCTTC.

V and J are TRBV10-3 and TRBJ2-3, with 9 bases aligning to TRBD2. V shed 8 bases and J 3 bases; nucleotides not matched to a gene: 12. This CDR3 comprises 16 residues. CDR1 and CDR2 (germline): ENHRY, SYGVKD. The CDR3 DNA is TGTGCCATCCGGGGACTAGCAGGGGGTGGGACAGATACGCAGTATTTT. Protein product: CAIRGLAGGGTDTQYF.

This chain joins TRBV29-1 and TRBJ2-1; 7 bases align to TRBD1. Germline V CDR1 and CDR2: SQVTM, ANQGSEA. The ends lost 6 bases at V and 10 bases at J; junction bases unmatched: 12. The CDR3 extends over 13 amino acids. The CDR3 DNA reads as TGCAGCGTCGCAACCCCGACAGGGTACGAGCAGTTCTTC. Translation gives CSVATPTGYEQFF.

This clone was observed once. The chain has TRBV6-5 and TRBJ2-3; D remains unclear. Trimming took 5 bases from V and 0 from J, leaving 9 bases between them. This CDR3 contains 14 residues. Germline CDR1 and CDR2: MNHEY and SVGAGI. The CDR3 sequence: CASSRDSSTDTQYF. In nucleotides, the CDR3 is TGTGCCAGCAGTCGTGACTCTAGCACAGATACGCAGTATTTT.

The chain carries TRBV6-5 and TRBJ1-2; perhaps TRBD1 as D (6 bases). This CDR3 is 15 amino acids long. CDR1 is MNHEY, CDR2 SVGAGI, per germline. Trimming left V 2 bases short and J 4 bases short, with 14 bases between. For the CDR3, the DNA is TGTGCCAGCAGTTACAATCACAGGGTCGGCTATGGCTACACCTTC. This codes for CASSYNHRVGYGYTF.

This chain joins TRBV28 and TRBJ1-1; D possibly corresponds to TRBD1 (5 bases). Germline V gene lookup returns CDR1 MDHEN and CDR2 SYDVKM. CDR3 length: 14 amino acids. V gave up 2 bases and J gave up 5 bases, with 12 bases separating them. The CDR3 coding sequence is TGTGCCAGCAGTTTACAGGGAATAAAGACTGAAGCTTTCTTT. Translated, it gives CASSLQGIKTEAFF.

The chain employs TRBV13 and TRBJ2-5; 9 bases are shared with TRBD2. The J call may be mistaken, given a closer DNA end match to TRBJ2-7. The CDR3 loop spans 15 amino acids. CDR1 and CDR2 from the germline V gene are PRHDT and FYEKMQ (reference sequence). This CDR3 reads CASSPTSGPAYEQYF. For the CDR3, the DNA is TGTGCCAGCAGCCCCACTAGCGGGCCTGCCTACGAGCAGTACTTC.

The V and J genes are TRBV4-3 and TRBJ2-7; 9 nucleotides align to TRBD2. The germline CDR1 and CDR2 sequences are LGHNA and YSLEER. J gave up 0 bases and V 0 bases, and 3 bases lay outside the gene matches. The CDR3 consists of 16 residues. CDR3 DNA: TGCGCCAGCAGCCAAGATGGAGCGGGAGGCTCCTACGAGCAGTACTTC. It translates to CASSQDGAGGSYEQYF.

The gene calls are TRBV7-7 and TRBJ2-1; 13 nucleotides line up with TRBD2. Germline values: CDR1 SSHAT, CDR2 FNYEAQ (reference sequence). This CDR3 contains 16 residues. Germline trimming cut 5 bases from V and 7 bases from J; bases unmatched to any gene: 8. CDR3 DNA: TGTGCCAGCAGCCGCTCGACTAGCGGGGGGATGAATGAGCAGTTCTTC. It encodes CASSRSTSGGMNEQFF.

V and J are TRBV25-1 and TRBJ2-5; a weak D match, TRBD2 (5 bases). The germline CDR1 and CDR2 sequences are MGHDK and SYGVNS. CDR3 size: 13 residues. V dropped 5 bases and J dropped 5 bases, with 12 bases sitting between them. The CDR3 nucleotides read TGTGCCAGCAGTCTATCGGGGTGGGAGACCCAGTACTTC. It specifies CASSLSGWETQYF. The full variable domain, in which reference TRBV25-1 and TRBJ2-5 provide the parts outside the CDR3, is EADIYQTPRYLVIGTGKKITLECSQTMGHDKMYWYQQDPGMELHLIHYSYGVNSTEKGDLSSESTVSRIRTEHFPLTLESARPSHTSQYLCASSLSGWETQYFGPGTRLLVL.

The V call is TRBV7-3, the J call TRBJ2-7, with D uncertain. CDR1 SGHTA and CDR2 FQGTGA come from the germline V gene. The CDR3 covers 17 residues. Trimming removed 1 base from V and 3 bases from J, with 19 bases in between. The CDR3 DNA reads as TGTGCCAGCAGCTTAATGAGGCCCGGCCATGCTTTCTACGAGCAGTACTTC. Amino acid sequence: CASSLMRPGHAFYEQYF.

The chain joins TRBV2 to TRBJ2-5; 9 bases match TRBD2. Germline V gives CDR1 SNHLY, CDR2 FYNNEI. The trim removed 3 bases at V and 4 bases at J, leaving 6 bases unmatched. The CDR3 is made up of 15 amino acids. CDR3 nucleotide sequence: TGTGCCAGCAGTGATCGGACTAGCGATGGAGAGACCCAGTACTTC. Its protein product is CASSDRTSDGETQYF.

The chain links TRBV2 to TRBJ2-5; 8 bases align to TRBD2. Losses at the gene ends were 11 bases for V and 5 bases for J; bases not matched to a gene: 10. The CDR3 has 13 residues. The germline CDR1 and CDR2 sequences are SNHLY and FYNNEI. CDR3 nucleotides: TGTGCCGGGCTAGCGGGCTTGTTGGAGACCCAGTACTTC. As protein: CAGLAGLLETQYF.

This chain links TRBV4-1 with TRBJ2-5, with 12 bases that match TRBD2. CDR3 length: 15 residues. V trimming: 4 bases; J trimming: 5 bases; junction bases outside the gene matches: 5. Germline V gives CDR1 MGHRA, CDR2 YSYEKL. The CDR3 reads CASSPSGGEGETQYF. In nucleotides, the CDR3 is TGCGCCAGCAGCCCTAGCGGGGGGGAGGGGGAGACCCAGTACTTC.

The V and J genes are TRBV18 and TRBJ1-1, with D unresolved. Germline V CDR1 and CDR2: KGHSH, LQKENI. There are 17 residues in the CDR3. Trimming took off 2 bases at V and 2 bases at J, with 18 bases between the two ends. The CDR3 bases are TGTGCCAGCTCACCAGAGGGTCCGCCATTCCATAACACTGAAGCTTTCTTT. Its protein is CASSPEGPPFHNTEAFF.

The rearrangement links TRBV5-1 to TRBJ1-5; TRBD1 agrees at 8 bases. Unmatched junction bases numbered 5, after V lost 3 bases and J lost 6 bases. Germline values: CDR1 SGHRS, CDR2 YFSETQ. The CDR3 is 14 residues long. Here the CDR3 reads CASSYDRGSQPQHF. DNA for the CDR3: TGCGCCAGCAGCTATGACAGGGGAAGTCAGCCCCAGCATTTT.

The chain employs TRBV6-5 and TRBJ1-2, with D possibly matching TRBD1 (5 bases). V gave up 6 bases and J gave up 2 bases, with 13 bases separating them. The germline CDR1 and CDR2 sequences are MNHEY and SVGAGI. This CDR3 region has 14 residues. CDR3 nucleotide sequence: TGTGCCAGCAGATCGTCGGACATCAACTATGGCTACACCTTC. It yields the protein CASRSSDINYGYTF.

The chain combines TRBV19 with TRBJ1-5; TRBD1 might be the D (5 bases). Germline CDR1 LNHDA, CDR2 SQIVND (reference sequence). CDR3 size: 15 residues. V was trimmed by 3 bases and J by 0 bases, leaving 9 bases between them. CDR3 in amino acids: CASSMVTDSNQPQHF. CDR3 coding DNA: TGTGCCAGTAGTATGGTGACAGATAGCAATCAGCCCCAGCATTTT.

A few counts support this clone. J is TRBJ2-2 and V is TRBV4-3, with D possibly being TRBD2 (5 bases). Trimming removed 0 bases at V and 3 bases at J, with 11 bases between. The CDR3 sequence is 16 residues long. CDR1 is LGHNA, CDR2 YSLEER, per germline. CDR3 DNA sequence: TGCGCCAGCAGCCAAGAGAGGGCCCTCGACACCGGGGAGCTGTTTTTT. Translated, it gives CASSQERALDTGELFF.

This chain joins TRBV30 and TRBJ1-1, with D maybe TRBD1 (6 bases). Germline CDR1 and CDR2: GTSNPN and SVGIG (reference sequence). The CDR3 is made up of 15 amino acids. The V end was cut by 1 base, the J end by 1 base, with 13 bases between. The CDR3 region is CAWSAQGLPNTEAFF. Written as DNA, the CDR3 is TGTGCCTGGAGTGCTCAGGGGCTCCCGAACACTGAAGCTTTCTTT.

The chain couples TRBV27 to TRBJ1-1, with D tentatively TRBD1 (5 bases). V was pared by 6 bases and J by 5 bases, with 13 bases between. CDR1 is MNHEY, CDR2 SMNVEV, per germline (reference sequence). The CDR3 is made up of 13 amino acids. CDR3 DNA: TGTGCCAGCAGGTTCCGGGGGGGGACTGAAGCTTTCTTT. It codes for CASRFRGGTEAFF.

The chain uses TRBV6-5 and TRBJ2-7; TRBD2 might be the D (5 bases). The V and J ends lost 10 bases and 6 bases respectively, with 22 bases between them. CDR3 length: 14 amino acids. The germline gives CDR1 MNHEY, CDR2 SVGAGI. The CDR3: CATQEVTLRAEQYF. In DNA, the CDR3 is TGTGCCACTCAGGAGGTGACTCTACGCGCCGAGCAGTACTTC.

J is TRBJ1-4 and V is TRBV7-2; tentatively, D is TRBD1 (5 bases). The germline V gene has CDR1 SGHTA and CDR2 FQGNSA. The CDR3 totals 15 residues. V was pared by 6 bases and J by 7 bases, with 18 bases between. The CDR3 sequence is CASSRFSGRGEKLFF. CDR3 bases: TGTGCCAGCAGTCGTTTTTCAGGGAGGGGTGAAAAACTGTTTTTT.

The V and J genes are TRBV11-2 and TRBJ2-5; a weak D match, TRBD2 (5 bases). V lost 0 bases to trimming and J lost 11 bases, with 13 bases between them. Germline V gives CDR1 SGHAT, CDR2 FQNNGV. The CDR3 has 13 amino acids. The CDR3 is CASSLEVLASQYF. The CDR3 DNA follows: TGTGCCAGCAGCTTAGAAGTGCTAGCCAGTCAGTACTTC.

J is TRBJ2-5 and V is TRBV5-1, with 8 bases fitting TRBD1. Trimming cost V 3 bases and J 5 bases; bases outside gene matches: 3. The CDR3 spans 13 residues. Germline V gene lookup returns CDR1 SGHRS and CDR2 YFSETQ. The CDR3: CASSSRQGETQYF. CDR3 nucleotide sequence: TGCGCCAGCAGCTCACGACAGGGGGAGACCCAGTACTTC.